These 23 T cell receptor beta chains were sequenced from one sample in a study of blood T cell repertoires in COVID-19. TCRdb's copy holds only in-frame clones and misses some; the assay was immunoSEQ multiplex PCR. The data hold roughly 500,000 clones, with roughly 90% observed a single time. Source material: PBMCs or T cells enriched from blood (not recorded which). Receptor source: a woman between 35 and 50 years old who had recovered from COVID-19.

This chain connects TRBV12-5 to TRBJ2-7, with 10 bases aligning to TRBD2. The CDR3 is made up of 16 amino acids. The ends lost 1 base at V and 0 bases at J; junction bases unmatched: 3. CDR1 and CDR2 from the germline V gene are LGHNT and FRNRAP. The DNA for the CDR3 is TGTGCTAGTGGTTTGGCTAGCGGGAGCTACTCCTACGAGCAGTACTTC. This gives the protein CASGLASGSYSYEQYF.

The gene calls are TRBV7-6 and TRBJ2-5, with 8 nucleotides matching TRBD2. CDR3 length: 15 amino acids. V dropped 10 bases and J dropped 0; count of bases not matched to a gene: 10. Germline V gene sequence: CDR1 SGHVS, CDR2 FNYEAQ. The CDR3 nucleotides read TGTGCCACTTCACCAAGCGGGGGCTACCAAGAGACCCAGTACTTC. Amino acids: CATSPSGGYQETQYF.

The chain couples TRBV11-2 to TRBJ1-1; D uncertain. This CDR3 spans 13 amino acids. V lost 5 bases, J lost 3 bases, and 10 bases lay in between. The germline gives CDR1 SGHAT, CDR2 FQNNGV. CDR3 sequence reads: CASSQQEDTEAFF. The CDR3 DNA reads TGTGCCAGCAGCCAGCAAGAGGACACTGAAGCTTTCTTT. Combining the CDR3 with reference TRBV11-2 and TRBJ1-1 gives the whole variable domain EAGVAQSPRYKIIEKRQSVAFWCNPISGHATLYWYQQILGQGPKLLIQFQNNGVVDDSQLPKDRFSAERLKGVDSTLKIQPAKLEDSAVYLCASSQQEDTEAFFGQGTRLTVV.

The rearrangement links TRBV15 to TRBJ2-1; D perhaps matches TRBD2 (7 bases). V lost 1 base and J lost 10, with 14 bases in between. The CDR3 runs 14 residues. Germline V gene sequence: CDR1 LNHNV, CDR2 YYDKDF (reference sequence). The CDR3 DNA reads as TGTGCCACCAGCAGAGGACGGGGGGCTGCCGAGCAGTTCTTC. Its translation is CATSRGRGAAEQFF.

The chain joins TRBV7-8 to TRBJ1-2; D is undetermined. From germline, CDR1 is SGHVS and CDR2 FQNEAQ. There are 12 residues in the CDR3. V shed 5 bases and J shed 1 base, with 5 bases lying between them. The CDR3 nucleotides are TGTGCCAGCAGCGGCCGTAACTATGGCTACACCTTC. As protein: CASSGRNYGYTF.

CDR3 coding DNA: TGTGCCAGCAGACCCCTAGGGGGAGAGAACACTGAAGCTTTCTTT. Its translation is CASRPLGGENTEAFF. This rearrangement joins TRBV5-4 to TRBJ1-1, with D maybe TRBD1 (6 bases). This CDR3 spans 15 amino acids. The germline V and J ends were trimmed by 5 bases and 1 base, with 15 bases remaining between them. Germline CDR1 and CDR2: SGHNT and YYREEE (reference sequence).

The V and J genes are TRBV11-3 and TRBJ2-1; 7 nucleotides line up with TRBD1. V shed 8 bases and J 4 bases; nucleotides not matched to a gene: 8. There are 14 residues in the CDR3. Germline CDR1 and CDR2: SGHNT and YENEEA. The CDR3 spells CASGPGTAYNEQFF. The CDR3 coding sequence is TGTGCCAGCGGACCCGGGACAGCTTACAATGAGCAGTTCTTC.

This clone was observed a single time. The chain carries TRBV18 and TRBJ1-1; D may be TRBD1 (5 bases). This CDR3 is built from 16 residues. CDR1 is KGHSH and CDR2 is LQKENI in the germline V gene. Trimming stripped 6 bases from V and 2 bases from J, with 19 bases between. The CDR3 region is CASSIRGGNLNTEAFF. CDR3 bases: TGTGCCAGCTCTATCCGGGGGGGAAATCTCAACACTGAAGCTTTCTTT.

Here the CDR3 DNA reads TGTGCCATCAGTGAGTCTATGGGACAGGATACCTACGAGCAGTACTTC. Encoded protein: CAISESMGQDTYEQYF. The chain uses TRBV10-3 and TRBJ2-7; 8 nucleotides line up with TRBD1. V was pared by 0 bases and J by 2 bases, with 6 bases of the junction left unmatched. CDR1 is ENHRY, CDR2 SYGVKD, per germline. The CDR3 is 16 residues long.

The V gene is TRBV11-3, the J gene TRBJ2-1; the D gene is possibly TRBD1 (6 bases). The ends were cut back, 3 bases at V and 4 bases at J, with 13 bases in the middle. The length of the CDR3 is 15 residues. CDR1 and CDR2 from the germline V gene are SGHNT and YENEEA. In DNA form, the CDR3 reads TGTGCCAGCAGCTTCGAGTGGGGGCCGTACAATGAGCAGTTCTTC. This translates into CASSFEWGPYNEQFF.

The chain links TRBV28 to TRBJ2-3; D not resolved. CDR3 length: 15 residues. Trimming took off 4 bases at V and 5 bases at J, with 16 bases between the two ends. From germline, CDR1 is MDHEN and CDR2 SYDVKM. The DNA for the CDR3 is TGTGCCAGCAGTTATCGTCTCAACCGAGAAGATACGCAGTATTTT. This encodes CASSYRLNREDTQYF.

This chain connects TRBV2 to TRBJ2-7; D perhaps matches TRBD2 (5 bases). The ends were cut back, 6 bases at V and 3 bases at J, with 15 bases in the middle. This CDR3 contains 14 residues. Germline V gene sequence: CDR1 SNHLY, CDR2 FYNNEI. Here the CDR3 DNA reads TGTGCCAGCAGAGAGGGATCCCCCTACTACGAGCAGTACTTC. Translating gives CASREGSPYYEQYF.

The genes are TRBV5-5 and TRBJ2-5; 7 positions match TRBD2. TRBJ2-7 matches the DNA end more closely, so the J call is doubtful. The CDR3 spans 15 residues. Looked up from germline, CDR1 is SGHKS and CDR2 is YYEKEE (reference sequence). The chain's CDR3 is CASSLLPSGSYEQYF. The CDR3 nucleotides read TGTGCCAGCAGCTTGCTGCCTAGCGGCTCCTACGAGCAGTACTTC.

The table lists this clone with a count of one. The CDR3, as DNA: TGTGCCAGTAGCCGACAGGATCTCTATGGCTACACCTTC. Protein: CASSRQDLYGYTF. The chain joins TRBV19 to TRBJ1-2; D may be TRBD1 (6 bases). V was clipped by 6 bases and J by 4 bases, with 12 bases between them. CDR1 and CDR2 from the germline V gene are LNHDA and SQIVND (reference sequence). CDR3 length: 13 residues.

This sequence joins TRBV4-3 and TRBJ2-5; a possible D gene is TRBD1 (5 bases). With 2 bases removed from V and 4 bases from J, the gap between germline ends came to 14 bases. CDR3 length: 15 residues. Germline V CDR1 and CDR2: LGHNA, YSLEER. The CDR3, as DNA: TGCGCCAGCAGCCAATCCAGGGAATTGGGAGAGACCCAGTACTTC. This encodes CASSQSRELGETQYF.

This clone was detected once. This chain uses TRBV12-5 with TRBJ2-3, with D unclear. From germline, CDR1 is LGHNT and CDR2 FRNRAP. V lost 2 bases, J lost 1 base, and 10 bases lay in between. The CDR3 covers 15 residues. The CDR3 protein is CASGLLARGTDTQYF. DNA of the CDR3: TGTGCTAGTGGTTTGTTGGCCCGTGGCACAGATACGCAGTATTTT.

This rearrangement joins TRBV4-3 to TRBJ1-3; D is possibly TRBD1 (5 bases). Germline V gene lookup returns CDR1 LGHNA and CDR2 YSLEER. This CDR3 has 16 residues. V lost 5 bases to trimming and J lost 9 bases, with 23 bases between them. The CDR3 is CASSTYGRGSIGTIYF. The CDR3 DNA is TGCGCCAGCAGCACCTATGGGCGGGGGTCAATCGGCACCATATATTTT.

V and J are TRBV7-9 and TRBJ2-3, with a possible D match to TRBD2 (5 bases). Trimming stripped 3 bases from V and 4 bases from J, with 14 bases between. The CDR3 spans 15 residues. In germline, CDR1 is SEHNR, CDR2 FQNEAQ (reference sequence). CDR3: CASSFGLANSDTQYF. CDR3 nucleotide sequence: TGTGCCAGCAGCTTCGGGCTAGCCAACTCAGATACGCAGTATTTT.

The V call is TRBV6-2 or TRBV6-3, the J call TRBJ2-1; TRBD2 aligns across 9 bases. The germline CDR1 and CDR2 sequences are MNHEY and SVGEGT. There are 15 residues in the CDR3. V trimming: 5 bases; J trimming: 1 base; junction bases outside the gene matches: 3. In DNA, the CDR3 is TGTGCCAGCAGTCTAGCGGGGCCATCCTACAATGAGCAGTTCTTC. Its protein is CASSLAGPSYNEQFF.

This clone was counted between two and nine times. This chain uses TRBV24-1 with TRBJ2-3, with a possible D match to TRBD1 (5 bases). Trimming took 3 bases from V and 3 from J, leaving 12 bases between them. CDR3 length: 15 residues. Germline V CDR1 and CDR2: KGHDR, SFDVKD. The CDR3 here is CATSDPTGLTDTQYF. DNA for the CDR3: TGTGCCACCAGTGATCCTACAGGTTTGACAGATACGCAGTATTTT.

The chain links TRBV15 to TRBJ2-7; 7 bases align to TRBD2. The CDR3 sequence is 17 residues long. The trim removed 3 bases at V and 0 bases at J, leaving 11 bases unmatched. Looked up from germline, CDR1 is LNHNV and CDR2 is YYDKDF (reference sequence). The CDR3 sequence: CATSSPARAGASYEQYF. The CDR3 DNA reads TGTGCCACCAGCAGTCCCGCCCGGGCGGGAGCCTCCTACGAGCAGTACTTC.

This clone was recorded only once. The chain has TRBV29-1 and TRBJ1-1, with unresolved D. The CDR3 has 16 amino acids. The V gene's germline CDR1 is SQVTM and CDR2 ANQGSEA. V was shortened by 4 bases and J by 6 bases, with 24 bases between the two germline ends. CDR3: CSVGPLRKVEWSEAFF. CDR3 nucleotide sequence: TGCAGCGTTGGGCCCCTGCGGAAGGTCGAATGGTCTGAAGCTTTCTTT.

This chain connects TRBV27 to TRBJ2-5; TRBD1 agrees at 10 bases. The CDR3 runs to 17 residues. Germline values: CDR1 MNHEY, CDR2 SMNVEV (reference sequence). V trimming: 6 bases; J trimming: 5 bases; junction bases outside the gene matches: 15. CDR3: CASRSRPGQGRVETQYF. The CDR3 nucleotides read TGTGCCAGCAGGTCCCGACCGGGACAGGGGCGTGTGGAGACCCAGTACTTC.